The clone carrying this T cell receptor (beta chain) turned up a few times. The target antigen is unknown. Trimming took 1 base from V and 7 from J, leaving 11 bases between them. CDR1 DFQATT and CDR2 SNEGSKA come from the germline V gene (reference sequence). The CDR3 sequence is 13 residues long. This sample is part of a study of identical twins. One entry per CDR3 protein results from TCRdb running MiXCR on the 5' RACE reads. The data hold some 600,000 distinct CDR3 sequences, with roughly 6.6% observed a single time. The study, taken as a whole, reports: Twins shared out-of-frame alpha sequences with excess low generation probability.

The data also belong to a second study, concerning yellow fever vaccine responses in identical twins. That work adds: The T cell response to vaccination in identical twins was reportedly partly convergent and partly personalized.

This receptor was obtained from a woman aged 18-29 years in good health. Sequencing was performed on PBMCs. The chain recombines TRBV20-1 with TRBJ1-5; D remains unclear. CDR3 in DNA: TGCAGTGCTAGAGGGGGTCCTGAGCAGCCCCAGCATTTT. This codes for CSARGGPEQPQHF.